This TCR beta chain appears in the sequencing data of a study of regulatory T cells in long-lasting Graves disease. V dropped 6 bases and J dropped 3 bases, with 11 bases sitting between them. CDR3 length: 13 residues. Germline V gene lookup returns CDR1 LGHDT and CDR2 YNNKEL (reference sequence). This sample's time point: newly diagnosed GD, antithyroid drugs for less than 3 months. Scientists built the TCR library using RNA that was extracted from PBMCs. iRepertoire HTBI primers and Arm-PCR of CDR3 regions built TCR beta libraries. MiXCR was run by TCRdb on the multiplex PCR reads, yielding one entry per CDR3 protein. The table lists 450,000 to 650,000 distinct CDR3 sequences, 15% to 20% of them singletons, with approximately 25% in the top ten. This clonotype has a count of ten or more. What it binds is not known. Study findings and constraints: Those with persistent Graves' had less TCR diversity than newly diagnosed patients.

The same data also went into a second study, on T cells in Graves' hyperthyroidism and ophthalmopathy.

The J gene is TRBJ1-1, the V gene TRBV3-1; perhaps TRBD1 as D (6 bases). The source is a woman aged 40 to 65 with Graves disease. Source: peripheral blood mononuclear cells (PBMCs), taken at new diagnosis, from a patient treated with antithyroid drugs. The CDR3 here is CASRQQGYTEAFF. The DNA of the CDR3 is TGTGCCAGCAGACAACAGGGCTACACTGAAGCTTTCTTT.